Listed below are T cell receptor beta chains from one sample, sequenced in a study of T cells after yellow fever vaccination. TCRdb reprocessed the 5' RACE reads via MiXCR and lists one record per CDR3 protein. The data contain around 310,000 distinct CDR3 sequences, 3.5% to 5% of them seen just once; the ten biggest clones take up approximately 19%. The specimen comprised PBMCs, sampled 15 days after the yellow fever booster vaccination. These receptors all come from a man between 18 and 29 years old who received the YFV17D yellow fever vaccine. CDR3s leave out the opening cysteine and the closing phenylalanine or tryptophan.

J gene: TRBJ1-5; CDR3 length: 10; V gene: TRBV6-5; CDR3 protein: ASRQGDQPQH
J gene: TRBJ2-5; CDR3 length: 11; V gene: TRBV5-6; CDR3 protein: ASSGGTQETQY
J gene: TRBJ2-3; CDR3 length: 11; V gene: TRBV6-6; CDR3 protein: ATSGQATDTQY
J gene: TRBJ1-1; CDR3 length: 11; V gene: TRBV5-5; CDR3 protein: ASSHETNTEAF
J gene: TRBJ1-5; CDR3 length: 17; V gene: TRBV21-1; CDR3 protein: ASSKATRSRDDNNQPQH
J gene: TRBJ1-3; CDR3 length: 13; V gene: TRBV7-2; CDR3 protein: ASSLSGNSGNTIY
J gene: TRBJ1-1; CDR3 length: 13; V gene: TRBV5-1; CDR3 protein: ASSLRDSLNTEAF
J gene: TRBJ2-2; CDR3 length: 12; V gene: TRBV7-3; CDR3 protein: ASSWTSYSGELF
J gene: TRBJ2-1; CDR3 length: 11; V gene: TRBV7-8; CDR3 protein: ASSLTGANEQF
J gene: TRBJ1-2; CDR3 length: 11; V gene: TRBV7-3; CDR3 protein: ASSYSANYGYT
J gene: TRBJ2-1; CDR3 length: 11; V gene: TRBV7-3; CDR3 protein: ASSLRGVNEQF
J gene: TRBJ1-2; CDR3 length: 10; V gene: TRBV20-1; CDR3 protein: SASDRGYGYT
J gene: TRBJ2-1; CDR3 length: 14; V gene: TRBV3-1; CDR3 protein: ASSQEGLAGYNEQF
J gene: TRBJ1-2; CDR3 length: 13; V gene: TRBV20-1; CDR3 protein: SARPALTGGGGYT
J gene: TRBJ2-7; CDR3 length: 11; V gene: TRBV27; CDR3 protein: ASMGGASYEQY
J gene: TRBJ2-7; CDR3 length: 13; V gene: TRBV4-3; CDR3 protein: ASSQEGQSSYEQY
J gene: TRBJ1-3; CDR3 length: 12; V gene: TRBV18; CDR3 protein: ASSPTVSGNTIY
J gene: TRBJ2-5; CDR3 length: 11; V gene: TRBV7-2; CDR3 protein: ASSPPNAGTQY
J gene: TRBJ2-7; CDR3 length: 10; V gene: TRBV5-5; CDR3 protein: ASSLEGPEQY
J gene: TRBJ1-2; CDR3 length: 15; V gene: TRBV5-6; CDR3 protein: ASSFGDRGPSWYGYT
J gene: TRBJ2-3; CDR3 length: 12; V gene: TRBV20-1; CDR3 protein: SAPFSGGADTQY
J gene: TRBJ2-2; CDR3 length: 9; V gene: TRBV6-6; CDR3 protein: ASRRTGELF
J gene: TRBJ2-5; CDR3 length: 13; V gene: TRBV20-1; CDR3 protein: SAASGGRGLQTQY
J gene: TRBJ2-5; CDR3 length: 10; V gene: TRBV27; CDR3 protein: ASRGLLETQY
J gene: TRBJ2-5; CDR3 length: 14; V gene: TRBV7-2; CDR3 protein: ASSLSLAGGQETQY
J gene: TRBJ2-3; CDR3 length: 15; V gene: TRBV6-5; CDR3 protein: ASSYRSRLAGTYTQY
J gene: TRBJ1-2; CDR3 length: 12; V gene: TRBV5-4; CDR3 protein: ASSLGDLNYGYT
J gene: TRBJ1-1; CDR3 length: 14; V gene: TRBV20-1; CDR3 protein: SARVTGTGRDTEAF
J gene: TRBJ2-1; CDR3 length: 10; V gene: TRBV30; CDR3 protein: AWSGRYNEQF
J gene: TRBJ2-1; CDR3 length: 16; V gene: TRBV6-4; CDR3 protein: AALCPKTSDGSYNEQF
J gene: TRBJ1-2; CDR3 length: 13; V gene: TRBV18; CDR3 protein: ASSPPGRYNYGYT
J gene: TRBJ1-5; CDR3 length: 15; V gene: TRBV7-8; CDR3 protein: ASSLIHQGRRFQPQH
J gene: TRBJ2-3; CDR3 length: 14; V gene: TRBV7-3; CDR3 protein: ASSLKGQGAKDTQY
J gene: TRBJ2-3; CDR3 length: 11; V gene: TRBV29-1; CDR3 protein: SVSGYQAATQY
J gene: TRBJ1-1; CDR3 length: 10; V gene: TRBV11-2; CDR3 protein: ASSPTGTEAF
J gene: TRBJ1-2; CDR3 length: 11; V gene: TRBV7-2; CDR3 protein: ASSPGTAYGYT
J gene: TRBJ2-5; CDR3 length: 13; V gene: TRBV12-3/TRBV12-4; CDR3 protein: ASSPHGAGGETQY
J gene: TRBJ2-2; CDR3 length: 13; V gene: TRBV9; CDR3 protein: ASSLDRVSTGELF
J gene: TRBJ1-1; CDR3 length: 14; V gene: TRBV5-4; CDR3 protein: ASSWGGWGANTEAF
J gene: TRBJ1-5; CDR3 length: 15; V gene: TRBV6-5; CDR3 protein: ASSAGTGDYSNQPQH
J gene: TRBJ1-2; CDR3 length: 12; V gene: TRBV5-1; CDR3 protein: ASSPGDGNYGYT
J gene: TRBJ2-2; CDR3 length: 16; V gene: TRBV7-3; CDR3 protein: ASSLRVPWGKATGELF
J gene: TRBJ1-2; CDR3 length: 14; V gene: TRBV12-3/TRBV12-4; CDR3 protein: ASSPRLGRRNYGYT
J gene: TRBJ1-2; CDR3 length: 11; V gene: TRBV5-6; CDR3 protein: ASGLGSAYGYT
J gene: TRBJ2-1; CDR3 length: 14; V gene: TRBV7-2; CDR3 protein: ASSSGGTSVYFEQF
J gene: TRBJ2-5; CDR3 length: 13; V gene: TRBV10-3; CDR3 protein: AIRDGRENQETQY
J gene: TRBJ2-2; CDR3 length: 13; V gene: TRBV5-1; CDR3 protein: ASSLGIGLTGELF
J gene: TRBJ2-5; CDR3 length: 10; V gene: TRBV20-1; CDR3 protein: SAREVEETQY
J gene: TRBJ2-2; CDR3 length: 15; V gene: TRBV4-2; CDR3 protein: ASSQGLGVAGTGELF
J gene: TRBJ2-2; CDR3 length: 12; V gene: TRBV20-1; CDR3 protein: SARRSANTGELF
J gene: TRBJ1-3; CDR3 length: 13; V gene: TRBV4-3; CDR3 protein: ASSQTPASGNTIY
J gene: TRBJ2-1; CDR3 length: 10; V gene: TRBV10-1; CDR3 protein: ASGRQGNEQF
J gene: TRBJ2-1; CDR3 length: 13; V gene: TRBV20-1; CDR3 protein: SALLAGGLSHEQF
J gene: TRBJ2-5; CDR3 length: 14; V gene: TRBV7-2; CDR3 protein: ASSVPSGTQGETQY
J gene: TRBJ2-1; CDR3 length: 18; V gene: TRBV7-9; CDR3 protein: ASNPPPGLAGGASYNEQF
J gene: TRBJ1-1; CDR3 length: 12; V gene: TRBV12-3/TRBV12-4; CDR3 protein: ASSLQYRNTEAF
J gene: TRBJ2-2; CDR3 length: 13; V gene: TRBV10-1; CDR3 protein: ASSQQGANSGELF
J gene: TRBJ1-2; CDR3 length: 12; V gene: TRBV18; CDR3 protein: ASSPRGQGGGYT
J gene: TRBJ1-2; CDR3 length: 12; V gene: TRBV11-2; CDR3 protein: ASSPGTHNYGYT